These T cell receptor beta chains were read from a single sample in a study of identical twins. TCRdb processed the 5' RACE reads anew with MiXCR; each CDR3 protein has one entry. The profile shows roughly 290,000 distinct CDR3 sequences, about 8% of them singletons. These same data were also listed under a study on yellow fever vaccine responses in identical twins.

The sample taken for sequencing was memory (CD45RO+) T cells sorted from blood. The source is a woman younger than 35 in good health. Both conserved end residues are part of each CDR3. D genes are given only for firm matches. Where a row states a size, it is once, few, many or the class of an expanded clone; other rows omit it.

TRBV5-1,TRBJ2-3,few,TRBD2,CASSLRLAGGRVGTQYF,TGCGCCAGCAGCCTCCGACTAGCGGGGGGCCGTGTGGGTACGCAGTATTTT
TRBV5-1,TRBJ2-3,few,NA,CASSLGWTDTQYF,TGCGCCAGCAGCTTGGGGTGGACAGATACGCAGTATTTT
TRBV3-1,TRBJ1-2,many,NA,CASSHRLGNNYGYTF,TGTGCCAGCAGCCACCGCCTAGGGAATAACTATGGCTACACCTTC
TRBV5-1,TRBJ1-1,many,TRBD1,CASSFSGQGNTEAFF,TGCGCCAGCAGCTTCAGTGGACAGGGGAACACTGAAGCTTTCTTT
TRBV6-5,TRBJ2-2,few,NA,CASSSLGRSNTGELFF,TGTGCCAGCAGTTCGCTAGGGCGGTCGAACACCGGGGAGCTGTTTTTT
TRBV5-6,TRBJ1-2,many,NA,CASSPSDRNYGYTF,TGTGCCAGCAGCCCCTCGGACAGAAACTATGGCTACACCTTC
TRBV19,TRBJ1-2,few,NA,CASSGTEGGYTF,TGTGCCAGTAGCGGGACGGAAGGAGGCTACACCTTC
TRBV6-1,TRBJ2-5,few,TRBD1,CASSTTTGPRETQYF,TGTGCCAGCAGTACCACGACAGGGCCCAGGGAGACCCAGTACTTC
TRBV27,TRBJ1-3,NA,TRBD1,CASSSTGKGGNTIYF,TGTGCCAGCAGTTCGACAGGGAAAGGCGGAAACACCATATATTTT
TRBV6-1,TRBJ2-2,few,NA,CASSAEVGASGELFF,TGTGCCAGCAGTGCAGAGGTGGGGGCCTCCGGGGAGCTGTTTTTT
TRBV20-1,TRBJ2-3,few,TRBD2,CSAGTSGSTDTQYF,TGCAGTGCTGGGACTAGCGGGAGCACAGATACGCAGTATTTT
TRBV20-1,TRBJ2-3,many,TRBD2,CSARTLAPTTDTQYF,TGCAGTGCTAGGACACTAGCGCCAACCACAGATACGCAGTATTTT
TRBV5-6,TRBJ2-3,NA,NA,CASSPLGFTDTQYF,TGTGCCAGCAGCCCGCTGGGTTTCACAGATACGCAGTATTTT
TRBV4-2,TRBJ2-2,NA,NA,CASSQDLGELFF,TGTGCCAGCAGCCAAGATCTCGGGGAGCTGTTTTTT
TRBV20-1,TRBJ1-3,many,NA,CSASLISGNTIYF,TGCAGTGCTAGCCTTATCTCTGGAAACACCATATATTTT
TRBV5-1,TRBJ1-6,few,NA,CASSLGMDSNNSPLHF,TGCGCCAGCAGCTTGGGGATGGACAGTAATAATTCACCCCTCCACTTT
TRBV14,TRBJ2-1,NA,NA,CASSPFGSYNEQFF,TGTGCCAGCAGCCCCTTCGGCTCCTACAATGAGCAGTTCTTC
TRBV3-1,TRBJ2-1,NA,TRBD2,CASSQEGRSSGVYNEQFF,TGTGCCAGCAGCCAAGAGGGTCGGAGCAGCGGGGTCTACAATGAGCAGTTCTTC
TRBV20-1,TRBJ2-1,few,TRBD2,CSAIAGALDEQFF,TGCAGTGCAATAGCGGGAGCTCTAGATGAGCAGTTCTTC
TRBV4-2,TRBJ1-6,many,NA,CASGKTPGSYNSPLHF,TGTGCCAGCGGCAAAACACCAGGGTCCTATAATTCACCCCTCCACTTT